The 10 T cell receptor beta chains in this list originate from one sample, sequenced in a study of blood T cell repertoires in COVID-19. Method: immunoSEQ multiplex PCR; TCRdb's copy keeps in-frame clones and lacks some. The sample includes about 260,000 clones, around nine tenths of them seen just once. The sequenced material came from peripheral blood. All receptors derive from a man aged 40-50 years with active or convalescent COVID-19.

The DNA for the CDR3 is TGTGCCAGCAGCTTGGCCCTGGATTCGGTGACAGGGTATGGCTACACCTTC. Its protein product is CASSLALDSVTGYGYTF. The gene calls are TRBV5-8 and TRBJ1-2; 7 bases align to TRBD1. The CDR3 loop spans 17 amino acids. Germline V lookup: CDR1 SGHTS, CDR2 YDEGEE. V lost 0 bases, J lost 5 bases, and 13 bases stayed unmatched.

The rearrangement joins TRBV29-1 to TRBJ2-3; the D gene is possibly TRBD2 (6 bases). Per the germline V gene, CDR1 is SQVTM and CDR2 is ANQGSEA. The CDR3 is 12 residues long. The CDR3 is CTGLGGSDTQYF. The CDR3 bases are TGCACCGGTCTGGGGGGATCCGATACGCAGTATTTT.

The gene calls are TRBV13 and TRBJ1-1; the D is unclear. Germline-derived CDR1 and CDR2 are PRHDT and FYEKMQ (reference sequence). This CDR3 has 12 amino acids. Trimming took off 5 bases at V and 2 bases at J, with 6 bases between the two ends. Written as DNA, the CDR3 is TGTGCCAGCAGCGGCGGAAACACTGAAGCTTTCTTT. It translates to CASSGGNTEAFF.

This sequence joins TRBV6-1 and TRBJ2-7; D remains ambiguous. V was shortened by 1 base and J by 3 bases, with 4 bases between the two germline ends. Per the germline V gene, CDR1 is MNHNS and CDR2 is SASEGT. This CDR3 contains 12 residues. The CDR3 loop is CASSEGVYEQYF. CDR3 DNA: TGTGCCAGCAGTGAAGGAGTCTACGAGCAGTACTTC.

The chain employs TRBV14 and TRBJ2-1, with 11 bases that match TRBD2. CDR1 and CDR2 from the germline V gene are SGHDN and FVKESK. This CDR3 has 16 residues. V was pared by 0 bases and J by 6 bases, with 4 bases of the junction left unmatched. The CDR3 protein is CASSQERLAGGNEQFF. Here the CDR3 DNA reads TGTGCCAGCAGCCAAGAACGGCTAGCGGGAGGCAATGAGCAGTTCTTC.

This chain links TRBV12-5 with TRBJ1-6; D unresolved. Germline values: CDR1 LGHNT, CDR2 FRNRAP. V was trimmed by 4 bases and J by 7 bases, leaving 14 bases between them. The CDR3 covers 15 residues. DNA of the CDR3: TGTGCTAGTGGTTCTCAGGACTCCCTGAATTCACCCCTCCACTTT. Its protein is CASGSQDSLNSPLHF.

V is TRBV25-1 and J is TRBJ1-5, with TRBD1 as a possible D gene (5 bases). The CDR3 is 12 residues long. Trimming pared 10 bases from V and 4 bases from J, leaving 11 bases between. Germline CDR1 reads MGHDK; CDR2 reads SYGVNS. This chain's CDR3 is CATRQPNQPQHF. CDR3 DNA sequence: TGTGCCACCCGACAGCCTAATCAGCCCCAGCATTTT.

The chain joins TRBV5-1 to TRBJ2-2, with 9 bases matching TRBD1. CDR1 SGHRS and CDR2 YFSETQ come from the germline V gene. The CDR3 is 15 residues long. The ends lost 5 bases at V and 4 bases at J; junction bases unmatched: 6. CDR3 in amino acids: CASRWDRVGTGELFF. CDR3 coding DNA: TGCGCCAGCAGGTGGGACAGGGTAGGCACCGGGGAGCTGTTTTTT.

CDR3 sequence (DNA): TGTGCCAGCAGTCTCGGACAGTCCCTAGCCAAAAACATTCAGTACTTC. Translated: CASSLGQSLAKNIQYF. The chain is built from TRBV28 and TRBJ2-4; possibly TRBD1 for D (6 bases). The V and J ends lost 5 bases and 0 bases respectively, with 14 bases between them. In germline, CDR1 is MDHEN, CDR2 SYDVKM. The CDR3 is 16 amino acids.

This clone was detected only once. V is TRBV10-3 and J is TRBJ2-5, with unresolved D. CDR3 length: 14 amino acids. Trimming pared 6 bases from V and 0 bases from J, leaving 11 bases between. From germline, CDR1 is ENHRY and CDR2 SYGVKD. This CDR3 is CAISPDSHQETQYF. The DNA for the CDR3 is TGTGCCATCAGCCCAGACTCGCACCAAGAGACCCAGTACTTC.